A single sample is the source of the 28 T cell receptor beta chains below, sequenced in a study of OX40 agonist ivuxolimab in advanced cancers. TCRdb keeps only in-frame clones here, not all; method: immunoSEQ multiplex PCR. Of tens of thousands of clones detected, approximately 88% appear once; the ten largest clones hold 9.5% to 15%. Source: CD4+ or CD8+ T cells sorted from blood, taken in a trial of the OX40 agonist ivuxolimab. The receptors were gathered from an adult with an advanced solid tumor such as melanoma, head and neck, liver or kidney cancer.

V usage is TRBV18 and J usage is TRBJ1-2; 9 bases line up with TRBD1. The junction had 7 bases not matched to a gene; V was cut back by 3 bases and J by 8 bases. There are 14 residues in the CDR3. In germline, CDR1 is KGHSH, CDR2 LQKENI. The CDR3 nucleotides are TGTGCCAGCTCACCGGGACAGGGTTGGGTCGGCTACACCTTC. This codes for CASSPGQGWVGYTF.

A single count supports this clone. J is TRBJ2-2 and V is TRBV2; D is possibly TRBD1 (6 bases). The CDR3 runs 18 residues. Germline CDR1 SNHLY, CDR2 FYNNEI. V gave up 3 bases and J gave up 0 bases, with 17 bases separating them. CDR3 region: CASSELRDIYANTGELFF. In DNA form, the CDR3 reads TGTGCCAGCAGTGAGCTCCGGGACATCTACGCGAACACCGGGGAGCTGTTTTTT.

The rearrangement links TRBV7-9 to TRBJ2-3, with D hard to call. The length of the CDR3 is 15 residues. Trimming pared 5 bases from V and 0 bases from J, leaving 12 bases between. Per the germline V gene, CDR1 is SEHNR and CDR2 is FQNEAQ (reference sequence). CDR3 nucleotides: TGTGCCAGCAGCCAACCCGAGACAAGCACAGATACGCAGTATTTT. The encoded protein is CASSQPETSTDTQYF.

The chain links TRBV6-5 to TRBJ1-3; D is possibly TRBD1 (6 bases). CDR1 and CDR2 (germline): MNHEY, SVGAGI. The CDR3 loop spans 14 amino acids. The V gene lost 6 bases and the J gene lost 4 bases, with 13 bases spanning the gap. The CDR3 DNA reads TGTGCCAGCAGCCGACCAGGGACAGGAAACACCATATATTTT. This gives the protein CASSRPGTGNTIYF.

The chain recombines TRBV10-3 with TRBJ2-3; 11 bases agree with TRBD2. The CDR3 sequence is 15 residues long. With 3 bases clipped from V and 4 bases from J, the junction kept 3 bases outside the gene matches. From germline, CDR1 is ENHRY and CDR2 SYGVKD. CDR3 nucleotide sequence: TGTGCCATCAGTGATCTTAGCGGGGGGGCAGATACGCAGTATTTT. Translation: CAISDLSGGADTQYF.

The rearrangement links TRBV28 to TRBJ2-1; 10 bases map to TRBD2. This CDR3 is built from 21 residues. V shed 1 base and J 4 bases; nucleotides not matched to a gene: 19. The germline V gene has CDR1 MDHEN and CDR2 SYDVKM. The DNA of the CDR3 is TGTGCCAGCAGTTTATATTTCGTCGGACTAGCGGCAGATAGCGCATACAATGAGCAGTTCTTC. Protein product: CASSLYFVGLAADSAYNEQFF. Full variable domain (outside the CDR3, taken from reference TRBV28 and TRBJ2-1): DVKVTQSSRYLVKRTGEKVFLECVQDMDHENMFWYRQDPGLGLRLIYFSYDVKMKEKGDIPEGYSVSREKKERFSLILESASTNQTSMYLCASSLYFVGLAADSAYNEQFFGPGTRLTVL.

The chain has TRBV21-1 and TRBJ2-1; TRBD2 reflects the table's D call only, with no check against the DNA. TRBV21-1 is tagged as a pseudogene. The CDR3 totals 15 residues. The CDR3 coding sequence is TGTGCCAGCAGCAAAGTTGGTAGCTGGCACAATGAGCAGTTCTTC. Translating it yields CASSKVGSWHNEQFF.

V usage is TRBV2 and J usage is TRBJ1-5; 11 bases agree with TRBD1. V lost 6 bases and J lost 1; bases outside the gene matches: 2. Germline V gives CDR1 SNHLY, CDR2 FYNNEI. CDR3 length equals 15 residues. This chain's CDR3 is CASSGTGGSNQPQHF. In DNA, the CDR3 is TGTGCCAGCAGCGGGACAGGGGGGAGCAATCAGCCCCAGCATTTT.

The chain employs TRBV4-1 and TRBJ1-4, with D possibly TRBD1 on 5 matching bases. This CDR3 spans 18 amino acids. CDR1 is MGHRA and CDR2 is YSYEKL in the germline V gene. V shed 8 bases and J shed 0 bases, with 22 bases lying between them. DNA of the CDR3: TGCGCCAGCCGATCCACCCGCGGGGGATTACCAACTAATGAAAAACTGTTTTTT. This translates into CASRSTRGGLPTNEKLFF.

The V gene is TRBV4-1, the J gene TRBJ1-3; D is unclear. This CDR3 contains 15 residues. V lost 3 bases, J lost 0 bases, and 9 bases lay in between. The germline V gene has CDR1 MGHRA and CDR2 YSYEKL. The CDR3 DNA follows: TGCGCCAGCAGCCAGGCAGAATACTCTGGAAACACCATATATTTT. Translation gives CASSQAEYSGNTIYF.

The rearrangement joins TRBV6-5 to TRBJ2-2; 10 nucleotides align to TRBD1. The CDR3 has 14 residues. V was pared by 11 bases and J by 4 bases, with 7 bases of the junction left unmatched. The germline V gene encodes CDR1 MNHEY and CDR2 SVGAGI. The CDR3 here is CAVRQGASTGELFF. The CDR3 DNA sequence: TGTGCCGTGCGACAGGGGGCGAGCACCGGGGAGCTGTTTTTT.

The chain uses TRBV18 and TRBJ1-1; 8 nucleotides align to TRBD1. The CDR3 runs 15 residues. Germline V CDR1 and CDR2: KGHSH, LQKENI. The trim removed 0 bases at V and 6 bases at J, leaving 6 bases unmatched. CDR3 residues: CASSPPAGGGPEAFF. The CDR3 bases are TGTGCCAGCTCACCACCAGCAGGGGGCGGTCCTGAAGCTTTCTTT.

The chain links TRBV5-4 to TRBJ2-5; tentative D call: TRBD2 (6 bases). The V and J ends lost 2 bases and 5 bases respectively, with 13 bases between them. CDR3 length: 14 residues. Germline values: CDR1 SGHNT, CDR2 YYREEE (reference sequence). The CDR3 sequence is CASSFGGLGETQYF. Written as DNA, the CDR3 is TGTGCCAGCAGCTTTGGAGGGTTGGGGGAGACCCAGTACTTC.

The V gene is TRBV27, the J gene TRBJ2-3, with D perhaps given as TRBD1 or TRBD2 (5 bases each). CDR1 is MNHEY, CDR2 SMNVEV, per germline (reference sequence). With 5 bases removed from V and 3 bases from J, the gap between germline ends came to 9 bases. This CDR3 has 13 amino acids. CDR3 amino acids: CASSAGSTDTQYF. The CDR3 DNA reads TGTGCCAGCAGTGCAGGGAGTACAGATACGCAGTATTTT.

This clone was observed a few times. V is TRBV7-9 and J is TRBJ2-5; 8 positions agree with TRBD1. The CDR3 is 15 amino acids. V lost 2 bases to trimming and J lost 4 bases; unmatched junction nucleotides: 6. CDR1 is SEHNR, CDR2 FQNEAQ, per germline (reference sequence). CDR3 loop: CASSLSGRGRETQYF. As DNA, the CDR3 is TGTGCCAGCAGCTTATCGGGCAGGGGGCGAGAGACCCAGTACTTC.

This chain connects TRBV4-3 to TRBJ2-7; 8 bases are a match to TRBD2. Germline V gives CDR1 LGHNA, CDR2 YSLEER. The V gene end was trimmed by 5 bases and the J gene end by 0 bases; junction bases not matched to a gene: 6. CDR3 length equals 15 residues. CDR3: CASSVLADSSYEQYF. The CDR3, as DNA: TGCGCCAGCAGCGTACTAGCGGACAGCTCCTACGAGCAGTACTTC.

CDR3 protein: CASSGTGTGGRETQYF. DNA for the CDR3: TGTGCCAGCAGCGGAACCGGGACAGGGGGCCGCGAGACCCAGTACTTC. The chain links TRBV9 to TRBJ2-5; TRBD1 aligns across 12 bases. This CDR3 has 16 residues. V shed 3 bases, J shed 5 bases, and the junction held 8 bases outside the gene matches. The germline V gene encodes CDR1 SGDLS and CDR2 YYNGEE.

The chain employs TRBV6-1 and TRBJ1-4; unclear D gene. Per germline, CDR1 MNHNS and CDR2 SASEGT. Trimming removed 1 base from V and 4 bases from J, with 7 bases in between. CDR3 length: 14 amino acids. For the CDR3, the DNA is TGTGCCAGCAGTGAAGTAGAGGGTAATGAAAAACTGTTTTTT. The encoded protein is CASSEVEGNEKLFF.

The rearrangement joins TRBV7-8 to TRBJ2-5, with 8 nucleotides matching TRBD2. The trim removed 1 base at V and 3 bases at J, leaving 7 bases unmatched. Germline V lookup: CDR1 SGHVS, CDR2 FQNEAQ. The CDR3 is 16 amino acids. CDR3 amino acids: CASSLGGGLEEETQYF. CDR3 coding DNA: TGTGCCAGCAGCTTAGGGGGGGGACTAGAGGAAGAGACCCAGTACTTC.

This chain uses TRBV19 with TRBJ2-3; 7 nucleotides align to TRBD1. The CDR3 totals 16 residues. The V gene end was trimmed by 3 bases and the J gene end by 4 bases; junction bases not matched to a gene: 10. Germline loops: CDR1 LNHDA, CDR2 SQIVND (reference sequence). Here the CDR3 DNA reads TGTGCCAGTAGTATTTCGACAGGGTCGGATTCAGATACGCAGTATTTT. It yields the protein CASSISTGSDSDTQYF.

The chain combines TRBV2 with TRBJ2-5; D may be TRBD1 (6 bases). The V gene lost 1 base and the J gene lost 0 bases, with 6 bases spanning the gap. The germline gives CDR1 SNHLY, CDR2 FYNNEI. CDR3 length equals 14 residues. The CDR3 region has the DNA TGTGCCAGCAGTGAAGACAGGGACCAAGAGACCCAGTACTTC. Encoded protein: CASSEDRDQETQYF. The full variable domain, its missing parts supplied by reference TRBV2 and TRBJ2-5, is EPEVTQTPSHQVTQMGQEVILRCVPISNHLYFYWYRQILGQKVEFLVSFYNNEISEKSEIFDDQFSVERPDGSNFTLKIRSTKLEDSAMYFCASSEDRDQETQYFGPGTRLLVL.

This clone was counted ten times or more. V and J are TRBV27 and TRBJ2-1; a weak D match, TRBD1 (5 bases). The CDR3 extends over 16 amino acids. V gave up 8 bases and J gave up 0 bases, with 17 bases separating them. Germline CDR1 and CDR2: MNHEY and SMNVEV (reference sequence). Written as DNA, the CDR3 is TGTGCCAGCGACTCTAGGGGCATTCACTCCTACAATGAGCAGTTCTTC. Translation gives CASDSRGIHSYNEQFF.

The chain joins TRBV6-1 to TRBJ1-5, with D perhaps TRBD1 (5 bases). V was cut by 0 bases and J by 3 bases, with 9 bases left in between. CDR3 length: 15 amino acids. Per germline, CDR1 MNHNS and CDR2 SASEGT. The DNA for the CDR3 is TGTGCCAGCAGTGAAGCGGGGGGAGCCAATCAGCCCCAGCATTTT. Translation gives CASSEAGGANQPQHF.

This chain uses TRBV27 with TRBJ2-7, with 7 nucleotides matching TRBD1. The CDR3 contains 15 residues. Germline V CDR1 and CDR2: MNHEY, SMNVEV (reference sequence). V shed 7 bases and J 3 bases; nucleotides not matched to a gene: 12. CDR3 in amino acids: CASTRLGQEDYEQYF. CDR3 in DNA: TGTGCCAGCACCCGATTAGGACAGGAAGACTACGAGCAGTACTTC.

The CDR3 nucleotides are TGTGCCAGCAGCAGAAGGCCTACTGAAAAACTGTTTTTT. This gives the protein CASSRRPTEKLFF. J is TRBJ1-4 and V is TRBV5-4; D call uncertain. From germline, CDR1 is SGHNT and CDR2 YYREEE (reference sequence). The CDR3 sequence is 13 residues long. Trimming removed 4 bases at V and 7 bases at J, with 11 bases between.

The rearrangement links TRBV28 to TRBJ1-2; 10 nucleotides match TRBD1. This CDR3 region has 16 residues. CDR1 and CDR2 from the germline V gene are MDHEN and SYDVKM. After removal of 7 bases from V and 5 bases from J, the junction contained 13 bases not matched to a gene. The CDR3 DNA reads TGTGCCAGCATCCCAGGACCGGGACAGGGGTTTTATGGCTACACCTTC. Translating gives CASIPGPGQGFYGYTF.

The chain joins TRBV19 to TRBJ2-3; D is possibly TRBD2 (6 bases). The CDR3 runs 14 residues. Trimming removed 5 bases at V and 6 bases at J, with 15 bases between. Germline CDR1 reads LNHDA; CDR2 reads SQIVND (reference sequence). The CDR3 DNA sequence: TGTGCCAGTAGTCCCGGGAGACTGGCGGATACGCAGTATTTT. Amino acid sequence: CASSPGRLADTQYF.

This chain uses TRBV30 with TRBJ2-7, with 10 nucleotides matching TRBD1. V was pared by 3 bases and J by 6 bases, with 5 bases of the junction left unmatched. CDR3 length: 13 residues. CDR1 and CDR2 from the germline V gene are GTSNPN and SVGIG (reference sequence). CDR3 DNA sequence: TGTGCCTGGAGCCCGGACAGGGGGACCGAGCAGTACTTC. As protein: CAWSPDRGTEQYF. The full variable domain, its missing parts supplied by reference TRBV30 and TRBJ2-7, is SQTIHQWPATLVQPVGSPLSLECTVEGTSNPNLYWYRQAAGRGLQLLFYSVGIGQISSEVPQNLSASRPQDRQFILSSKKLLLSDSGFYLCAWSPDRGTEQYFGPGTRLTVT.